Below, 24 T cell receptor beta chains from the same sample are listed, as sequenced in a study of patients and donors after allogeneic stem cell transplantation. MiXCR was run by TCRdb on the RT-PCR reads, yielding one entry per CDR3 protein. Among 800,000 to 1,000,000 distinct CDR3 sequences listed, 15% to 20% were seen once. The sample taken for sequencing was blood, either unsorted or a sorted T cell fraction (not recorded which). All receptors derive from a human donor who was either an allogeneic HSCT recipient or a stem cell or donor lymphocyte infusion donor (not recorded which). It is not recorded whose cells these are; they may come from a transplant donor.

The chain recombines TRBV20-1 with TRBJ1-5; the match to TRBD1 covers 7 bases. Germline trimming cut 1 base from V and 3 bases from J; bases unmatched to any gene: 12. CDR3 length: 17 residues. Germline V gives CDR1 DFQATT, CDR2 SNEGSKA (reference sequence). CDR3 in amino acids: CSARVQGEGRSNQPQHF. The CDR3, as DNA: TGCAGTGCTAGAGTGCAGGGGGAAGGAAGGTCCAATCAGCCCCAGCATTTT.

A few counts support this clonotype. This rearrangement joins TRBV3-1 to TRBJ2-1; no reliable D call. This CDR3 is 15 amino acids long. Trimming stripped 4 bases from V and 7 bases from J, with 17 bases between. Per germline, CDR1 LGHDT and CDR2 YNNKEL (reference sequence). The DNA of the CDR3 is TGTGCCAGCAGCCTCTTAGATCTAGGGAAGAATGAGCAGTTCTTC. Its translation is CASSLLDLGKNEQFF.

Concerning this clonotype itself: As the CDR3 is not closed by the conserved phenylalanine or tryptophan, this likely results from a read error. The DNA is omitted, as the CDR3 cannot be located on it reliably, and the CDR3 follows TCRdb's listing. The V call is TRBV7-3, the J call TRBJ2-7; the table assigns TRBD1, which was not confirmed against the DNA. Per the germline V gene, CDR1 is SGHTA and CDR2 is FQGTGA. The CDR3 region is 11 residues in length, termini included. The CDR3 region is CASSLMGPTGI.

Here the CDR3 reads CASSLALLAGRNEQYF. The CDR3 bases are TGTGCCAGCAGCTTAGCCCTACTGGCGGGGCGGAACGAGCAGTACTTC. This chain joins TRBV7-8 and TRBJ2-7, with D perhaps TRBD2 (6 bases). V was trimmed by 0 bases and J by 5 bases, leaving 17 bases between them. CDR1 SGHVS and CDR2 FQNEAQ come from the germline V gene. The CDR3 covers 16 residues.

This clonotype occurred a few times. The gene calls are TRBV12-3 or TRBV12-4 and TRBJ1-2, with unresolved D. V was cut by 3 bases and J by 6 bases, with 8 bases left in between. The CDR3 runs 12 residues. CDR3 amino acids: CASSLGPHGYTF. The CDR3 bases are TGTGCCAGCAGTTTGGGTCCCCATGGCTACACCTTC.

The V and J genes are TRBV2 and TRBJ2-2, with 7 bases lining up with TRBD2. Germline V lookup: CDR1 SNHLY, CDR2 FYNNEI. This CDR3 region has 14 residues. The ends lost 3 bases at V and 5 bases at J; junction bases unmatched: 3. The CDR3 DNA reads TGTGCCAGCAGTGAGTCGGGGGGAACCGGGGAGCTGTTTTTT. Translation gives CASSESGGTGELFF.

This clonotype came up a few times. The chain links TRBV28 to TRBJ2-1, with TRBD2 as a possible D gene (5 bases). The CDR3 is 18 residues long. Trimming shortened V by 4 bases and J by 4 bases, and 23 bases separated the two germline ends. CDR1 is MDHEN and CDR2 is SYDVKM in the germline V gene. This CDR3 reads CASSSGRIRGALYNEQFF. DNA for the CDR3: TGTGCCAGCAGTTCGGGTCGGATTCGGGGTGCCTTATACAATGAGCAGTTCTTC.

This clonotype was seen a few times. The chain has TRBV5-1 and TRBJ2-1, with a weak D call TRBD1 (6 bases). This CDR3 comprises 17 residues. The germline CDR1 and CDR2 sequences are SGHRS and YFSETQ. Trimming cost V 0 bases and J 9 bases, with 22 bases left between them. The CDR3, as DNA: TGCGCCAGCAGCTTGGAAAAAGGGACAAAAAGTGGGGGTGAGCAGTTCTTC. Its protein product is CASSLEKGTKSGGEQFF. Filled out from reference TRBV5-1 and TRBJ2-1, the complete variable domain reads KAGVTQTPRYLIKTRGQQVTLSCSPISGHRSVSWYQQTPGQGLQFLFEYFSETQRNKGNFPGRFSGRQFSNSRSEMNVSTLELGDSALYLCASSLEKGTKSGGEQFFGPGTRLTVL.

This clonotype was counted a few times. The chain employs TRBV12-3 or TRBV12-4 and TRBJ1-3; no reliable D call. Trimming stripped 8 bases from V and 0 bases from J, with 11 bases between. This CDR3 has 14 residues. The DNA of the CDR3 is TGTGCCAGCCAGACCGGCTCCTCTGGAAACACCATATATTTT. It translates to CASQTGSSGNTIYF.

The rearrangement uses TRBV6-2 or TRBV6-3 and TRBJ1-5; D remains ambiguous. Germline lookup yields CDR1 MNHEY and CDR2 SVGEGT. Trimming pared 2 bases from V and 7 bases from J, leaving 9 bases between. The length of the CDR3 is 13 residues. The CDR3: CASSYHPGQPQHF. CDR3 DNA: TGTGCCAGCAGTTACCACCCAGGACAGCCCCAGCATTTT.

This clonotype was seen only a few times. This chain joins TRBV5-6 and TRBJ2-1, with D hard to call. The germline V gene encodes CDR1 SGHDT and CDR2 YYEEEE. The V end was cut by 4 bases, the J end by 2 bases, with 19 bases between. The CDR3 has 17 amino acids. CDR3 in amino acids: CASSDPAAARPYNEQFF. In DNA form, the CDR3 reads TGTGCCAGCAGCGACCCTGCAGCCGCCCGGCCCTACAATGAGCAGTTCTTC. Using reference TRBV5-6 and TRBJ2-1 for the parts outside the CDR3, the full variable domain is DAGVTQSPTHLIKTRGQQVTLRCSPKSGHDTVSWYQQALGQGPQFIFQYYEEEERQRGNFPDRFSGHQFPNYSSELNVNALLLGDSALYLCASSDPAAARPYNEQFFGPGTRLTVL.

This clonotype was counted a few times. The chain uses TRBV10-3 and TRBJ2-7, with TRBD1 as a possible D gene (6 bases). The CDR3 is 15 residues long. Germline CDR1 is ENHRY and CDR2 is SYGVKD. Trimming pared 0 bases from V and 0 bases from J, leaving 9 bases between. CDR3 coding DNA: TGTGCCATCAGTGAGTCTAGGGGGACCTCCTACGAGCAGTACTTC. This encodes CAISESRGTSYEQYF.

The genes are TRBV7-6 and TRBJ2-1; 9 nucleotides align to TRBD2. The CDR3 sequence is 15 residues long. Unmatched junction bases numbered 4, after V lost 3 bases and J lost 4 bases. The germline gives CDR1 SGHVS, CDR2 FNYEAQ. CDR3 nucleotides: TGTGCCAGCAGCTTTGGCGGGGGGGAGTACAATGAGCAGTTCTTC. Its protein is CASSFGGGEYNEQFF.

This clonotype appeared a few times. The gene calls are TRBV12-3 or TRBV12-4 and TRBJ2-1, with TRBD2 identical over 11 bases. The CDR3 totals 16 residues. J lost 3 bases, V lost 5 bases, and 6 bases had no gene match. The CDR3 protein is CASSPGTSGRYNEQFF. CDR3 in DNA: TGTGCCAGCAGTCCGGGGACTAGCGGACGCTACAATGAGCAGTTCTTC.

This clonotype was picked up a small number of times. The rearrangement links TRBV4-3 to TRBJ2-7, with D possibly matching TRBD1 (5 bases). V was trimmed by 4 bases and J by 3 bases, leaving 13 bases between them. CDR1 LGHNA and CDR2 YSLEER come from the germline V gene. The CDR3 length is 14 residues. The CDR3 sequence: CASSPDQGYYEQYF. The CDR3 DNA reads as TGCGCCAGCAGCCCCGACCAGGGCTACTACGAGCAGTACTTC.

This clonotype has a count of ten or more. The chain carries TRBV5-6 and TRBJ2-1; 7 nucleotides line up with TRBD2. The CDR3 loop spans 13 amino acids. Germline loops: CDR1 SGHDT, CDR2 YYEEEE. J lost 4 bases, V lost 5 bases, and 3 bases had no gene match. The CDR3: CASSRTSYNEQFF. CDR3 sequence (DNA): TGTGCCAGCAGTCGGACTAGTTACAATGAGCAGTTCTTC.

CDR3 amino acids: CASSFRLAGGPFGGNEQFF. Here the CDR3 DNA reads TGTGCCAGCAGTTTTCGTCTGGCGGGAGGGCCTTTCGGTGGCAATGAGCAGTTCTTC. The chain employs TRBV12-3 or TRBV12-4 and TRBJ2-1; 9 bases are shared with TRBD2. The ends lost 3 bases at V and 6 bases at J; junction bases unmatched: 18. There are 19 residues in the CDR3.

This clonotype was seen only a few times. The V and J genes are TRBV9 and TRBJ2-7; 8 bases fit TRBD1. Germline CDR1 is SGDLS and CDR2 is YYNGEE. The CDR3 extends over 15 amino acids. The J segment lost 3 bases and the V segment lost 2 bases, leaving 7 bases of the junction unmatched. Here the CDR3 reads CASSVGQGKVYEQYF. The CDR3 nucleotides are TGTGCCAGCAGCGTCGGACAGGGAAAGGTCTACGAGCAGTACTTC.

The rearrangement links TRBV6-1 to TRBJ1-4; 8 bases agree with TRBD1. The CDR3 extends over 15 amino acids. Germline trimming cut 7 bases from V and 7 bases from J; bases unmatched to any gene: 11. Germline lookup yields CDR1 MNHNS and CDR2 SASEGT. CDR3 in DNA: TGTGCCAGCACCCCGGACAGGGAAGGGGGTGAAAAACTGTTTTTT. Encoded protein: CASTPDREGGEKLFF.

The J gene is TRBJ2-2, the V gene TRBV11-2; D is perhaps TRBD1 (6 bases). The CDR3 spans 16 residues. The ends were cut back, 5 bases at V and 1 base at J, with 14 bases in the middle. Germline CDR1 SGHAT, CDR2 FQNNGV. The CDR3 region is CASSRTGMGNTGELFF. CDR3 DNA: TGTGCCAGCAGCAGAACAGGGATGGGGAACACCGGGGAGCTGTTTTTT.

The table lists this clonotype with a few counts. The rearrangement uses TRBV7-6 and TRBJ2-2, with no clear D. Germline V gene sequence: CDR1 SGHVS, CDR2 FNYEAQ. V dropped 4 bases and J dropped 8 bases, with 11 bases sitting between them. CDR3 length equals 13 residues. In DNA form, the CDR3 reads TGTGCCAGCAGCTCATTCGAGGAAGGGGAGCTGTTTTTT. Its protein is CASSSFEEGELFF. Full variable domain (remainder filled in from reference TRBV7-6 and TRBJ2-2): GAGVSQSPRYKVTKRGQDVALRCDPISGHVSLYWYRQALGQGPEFLTYFNYEAQQDKSGLPNDRFSAERPEGSISTLTIQRTEQRDSAMYRCASSSFEEGELFFGEGSRLTVL.

This chain's CDR3 is CASSLRVAGETQYF. The CDR3 coding sequence is TGCGCCAGCAGCTTGCGGGTAGCGGGGGAGACCCAGTACTTC. The rearrangement uses TRBV5-1 and TRBJ2-5; 8 bases match TRBD2. CDR1 is SGHRS and CDR2 is YFSETQ in the germline V gene. With V trimmed by 1 base and J by 5 bases, 4 bases remained unmatched. This CDR3 has 14 residues.

The chain recombines TRBV12-3 or TRBV12-4 with TRBJ1-5, with D uncertain. The CDR3 has 15 residues. Trimming cost V 3 bases and J 3 bases, with 12 bases left between them. CDR3 nucleotides: TGTGCCAGCAGTTTTGTTGTTGGCCTCAATCAGCCCCAGCATTTT. Its protein product is CASSFVVGLNQPQHF.

The gene calls are TRBV11-1 and TRBJ1-1; TRBD1 aligns across 8 bases. Germline CDR1 reads SGHAT; CDR2 reads FQDESV (reference sequence). The ends lost 5 bases at V and 0 bases at J; junction bases unmatched: 8. The CDR3 length is 16 residues. The CDR3 coding sequence is TGTGCCAGCAGCGTGTGGACAGGGCTTATGAACACTGAAGCTTTCTTT. Translation: CASSVWTGLMNTEAFF.